These T cell receptor beta chains were read from a single sample in a study of human T cells and chemical hapten exposure. TCRdb analysed the RACE reads with MiXCR anew, one entry per CDR3 protein. The sample comprises around 250,000 distinct CDR3 sequences, 8.6% of which are singletons, and over 2% rests with the top ten. Sequencing used whole blood, obtained in connection with sensitization to the hapten diphenylcyclopropenone (DPC). These receptors were obtained from a woman aged 40 to 50 with alopecia areata. Some clones in this sample may be carry-over from other donors' samples. Each CDR3 is given with its conserved first and last residue. The order of the fields is clone size, J gene, D gene, V gene, CDR3 protein, CDR3 DNA. A D gene is named only where the DNA matches it firmly. Clone sizes are given selectively: once, few, many, or a class where the clone is expanded.

clone_size: few; j_call: TRBJ1-5; d_call: .; v_call: TRBV6-2/TRBV6-3; cdr3_aa: CASRQLYSNQPQHF; cdr3_nt: TGTGCCAGCCGACAGCTTTATAGCAATCAGCCCCAGCATTTT
clone_size: few; j_call: TRBJ2-4; d_call: .; v_call: TRBV20-1; cdr3_aa: CSAHSGVGAKNIQYF; cdr3_nt: TGCAGTGCCCACTCAGGGGTAGGGGCCAAAAACATTCAGTACTTC
clone_size: many; j_call: TRBJ1-2; d_call: TRBD1; v_call: TRBV7-2; cdr3_aa: CASSFYRQGAWYGYTF; cdr3_nt: TGTGCCAGCAGCTTTTACCGACAGGGGGCTTGGTATGGCTACACCTTC
clone_size: .; j_call: TRBJ2-1; d_call: TRBD2; v_call: TRBV28; cdr3_aa: CAGSGAGAGYNEQFF; cdr3_nt: TGTGCCGGCAGTGGAGCGGGAGCCGGGTACAATGAGCAGTTCTTC
clone_size: few; j_call: TRBJ2-1; d_call: .; v_call: TRBV7-2; cdr3_aa: CASSPGVVYNEQFF; cdr3_nt: TGTGCCAGCAGTCCTGGAGTAGTTTACAATGAGCAGTTCTTC
clone_size: few; j_call: TRBJ1-5; d_call: .; v_call: TRBV28; cdr3_aa: CASGIQLNQPQHF; cdr3_nt: TGTGCCAGCGGGATACAACTCAATCAGCCCCAGCATTTT
clone_size: .; j_call: TRBJ1-6; d_call: TRBD1; v_call: TRBV7-6; cdr3_aa: CASSTGQGNNSPLHF; cdr3_nt: TGTGCCAGCAGCACAGGACAGGGAAATAATTCACCCCTCCACTTT
clone_size: .; j_call: TRBJ2-3; d_call: .; v_call: TRBV7-2; cdr3_aa: CASSLVNEDTQYF; cdr3_nt: TGTGCCAGCAGCCTAGTTAACGAAGATACGCAGTATTTT
clone_size: .; j_call: TRBJ2-2; d_call: TRBD2; v_call: TRBV12-3/TRBV12-4; cdr3_aa: CASSRTSGRNTGELFF; cdr3_nt: TGTGCCAGCAGTAGGACTAGCGGGAGGAACACCGGGGAGCTGTTTTTT
clone_size: .; j_call: TRBJ2-7; d_call: TRBD2; v_call: TRBV28; cdr3_aa: CVSSPAGVAGAYEQYF; cdr3_nt: TGTGTCAGCAGTCCCGCGGGGGTAGCGGGGGCCTACGAGCAGTACTTC
clone_size: once; j_call: TRBJ2-1; d_call: .; v_call: TRBV6-5; cdr3_aa: CASSPSGPEPYNEQFF; cdr3_nt: TGTGCCAGCAGTCCAAGCGGGCCAGAGCCCTACAATGAGCAGTTCTTC
clone_size: few; j_call: TRBJ2-4; d_call: TRBD1; v_call: TRBV5-1; cdr3_aa: CASSPDRADIQYF; cdr3_nt: TGCGCCAGCAGCCCGGACAGGGCGGACATTCAGTACTTC
clone_size: .; j_call: TRBJ1-6; d_call: .; v_call: TRBV12-3/TRBV12-4; cdr3_aa: CATSRVISYNSPLHF; cdr3_nt: TGTGCCACCTCGAGGGTCATCTCCTATAATTCACCCCTCCACTTT
clone_size: .; j_call: TRBJ2-7; d_call: TRBD1; v_call: TRBV3-1; cdr3_aa: CASSQTTGGGHEQYF; cdr3_nt: TGTGCCAGCAGCCAAACGACAGGGGGCGGCCACGAGCAGTACTTC
clone_size: many; j_call: TRBJ2-1; d_call: TRBD2; v_call: TRBV29-1; cdr3_aa: CSVEGLAGGIDNEQFF; cdr3_nt: TGCAGCGTTGAAGGCCTAGCGGGGGGGATTGATAATGAGCAGTTCTTC
clone_size: .; j_call: TRBJ2-2; d_call: TRBD2; v_call: TRBV6-2/TRBV6-3; cdr3_aa: CASSARLAESTGELFF; cdr3_nt: TGTGCCAGCAGTGCCCGACTAGCGGAGAGCACCGGGGAGCTGTTTTTT
clone_size: few; j_call: TRBJ2-3; d_call: .; v_call: TRBV11-1; cdr3_aa: CASTPLGSDTQYF; cdr3_nt: TGTGCCAGCACCCCCCTCGGGTCAGATACGCAGTATTTT
clone_size: few; j_call: TRBJ1-1; d_call: .; v_call: TRBV2; cdr3_aa: CASRIRDGKAFF; cdr3_nt: TGTGCCAGCCGTATAAGGGACGGCAAAGCTTTCTTT
clone_size: few; j_call: TRBJ1-1; d_call: .; v_call: TRBV21-1; cdr3_aa: CASSGRQQLNTEAFF; cdr3_nt: TGTGCCAGCAGCGGAAGACAGCAACTGAACACTGAAGCTTTCTTT
clone_size: many; j_call: TRBJ1-1; d_call: .; v_call: TRBV3-1; cdr3_aa: CASSHAQGPEAFF; cdr3_nt: TGTGCCAGCAGCCACGCCCAGGGGCCCGAAGCTTTCTTT
clone_size: few; j_call: TRBJ2-5; d_call: .; v_call: TRBV27; cdr3_aa: CASSLSRRGETQYF; cdr3_nt: TGTGCCAGCAGTTTGTCTCGTCGGGGAGAGACCCAGTACTTC
clone_size: .; j_call: TRBJ1-1; d_call: .; v_call: TRBV29-1; cdr3_aa: CSVELGSRRTEAFF; cdr3_nt: TGCAGCGTTGAACTAGGATCCAGGAGGACTGAAGCTTTCTTT
clone_size: many; j_call: TRBJ1-1; d_call: .; v_call: TRBV12-3/TRBV12-4; cdr3_aa: CASRGGINTEAFF; cdr3_nt: TGTGCCAGCAGAGGGGGAATAAACACTGAAGCTTTCTTT
clone_size: .; j_call: TRBJ2-7; d_call: .; v_call: TRBV3-1; cdr3_aa: CASSQDPGRSYEQYF; cdr3_nt: TGTGCCAGCAGCCAAGATCCTGGGAGGTCCTACGAGCAGTACTTC
clone_size: .; j_call: TRBJ2-7; d_call: TRBD1; v_call: TRBV27; cdr3_aa: CASRAPNRGSYEQYF; cdr3_nt: TGTGCCAGCAGAGCCCCAAACAGGGGCTCCTACGAGCAGTACTTC
clone_size: few; j_call: TRBJ1-5; d_call: TRBD1; v_call: TRBV19; cdr3_aa: CASKPRQGANQPQHF; cdr3_nt: TGTGCCAGTAAGCCCCGACAGGGGGCAAACCAGCCCCAGCATTTT
clone_size: .; j_call: TRBJ2-3; d_call: .; v_call: TRBV20-1; cdr3_aa: CSALVRQNTDTQYF; cdr3_nt: TGCAGTGCTCTCGTCCGCCAAAACACAGATACGCAGTATTTT
clone_size: few; j_call: TRBJ2-1; d_call: TRBD1; v_call: TRBV11-3; cdr3_aa: CASSLGGTGSPNEQFF; cdr3_nt: TGTGCCAGCAGCTTAGGTGGGACAGGGAGTCCCAATGAGCAGTTCTTC
clone_size: .; j_call: TRBJ2-2; d_call: .; v_call: TRBV6-2/TRBV6-3; cdr3_aa: CASSPRGELFF; cdr3_nt: TGTGCCAGCAGTCCGCGCGGGGAGCTGTTTTTT
clone_size: .; j_call: TRBJ1-4; d_call: .; v_call: TRBV7-9; cdr3_aa: CASSLERQDPTNEKLFF; cdr3_nt: TGTGCCAGCAGCTTAGAGCGACAGGACCCAACTAATGAAAAACTGTTTTTT
clone_size: .; j_call: TRBJ1-4; d_call: .; v_call: TRBV6-5; cdr3_aa: CASSQRRNNEKLFF; cdr3_nt: TGTGCCAGCAGTCAACGTAGGAATAATGAAAAACTGTTTTTT
clone_size: many; j_call: TRBJ2-7; d_call: .; v_call: TRBV6-6; cdr3_aa: CASSPDPVEQYF; cdr3_nt: TGTGCCAGCAGCCCAGACCCGGTCGAGCAGTACTTC